Below, 2 T cell receptor beta chains from the same sample are listed, as sequenced in a study of T cell repertoires in cytomegalovirus infection. No antigens are known for them. TCRdb called the reads again in MiXCR, with one record for every CDR3 protein. The sample holds around 100,000 distinct CDR3 sequences, over 40% seen once. The source was CD8+ T cells from cultured PBMCs, collected from culture after CMV antigen stimulation. These receptors all stem from a human donor in good health (CMV status not recorded). Some clones in this sample may be carry-over from other donors' samples.

This sequence joins TRBV10-2 and TRBJ2-7, with D unclear. The CDR3 contains 14 residues. Germline CDR1 reads WSHSY; CDR2 reads SAAADI. The V and J ends lost 7 bases and 2 bases respectively, with 15 bases between them. CDR3: CASTTDDGPYEQYF. As DNA, the CDR3 is TGCGCCAGCACAACCGACGACGGCCCCTACGAGCAGTACTTC.

The chain is built from TRBV24-1 and TRBJ1-2; D remains ambiguous. CDR3 length equals 12 residues. V was cut by 3 bases and J by 8 bases, with 9 bases left in between. In germline, CDR1 is KGHDR, CDR2 SFDVKD. CDR3: CATSDPMGGYTF. The CDR3 coding sequence is TGTGCCACCAGTGATCCGATGGGGGGCTACACCTTC.